This TCR beta chain was captured by sequencing in a study of response to subunit inactivated influenza vaccine. Regarding the study as a whole: The authors suggested that every seasonal influenza vaccination recruits few new T cells.

This clonotype was picked up a small number of times. Its antigen is unknown. TCRdb passed the RT-PCR reads through MiXCR, listing each CDR3 protein once. Of about 180,000 distinct CDR3 sequences in the sample, 9.2% were seen once. Source: non-naive T cells sorted from PBMCs, taken on the day of vaccination. This clonotype was sampled from a man between 45 and 60 years old who received an inactivated influenza vaccine.

The CDR3 reads CASSLSRRNNEQFF. CDR3 DNA: TGTGCCAGCAGCTTATCCCGGCGAAACAATGAGCAGTTCTTC. This sequence joins TRBV7-2 and TRBJ2-1; no definite D call. V lost 2 bases to trimming and J lost 5 bases, with 10 bases between them. Per the germline V gene, CDR1 is SGHTA and CDR2 is FQGNSA. The CDR3 has 14 residues.